This T cell receptor (beta chain) was retrieved from a study of T cells in Graves' hyperthyroidism and ophthalmopathy (dated by TCRdb to between 2018 and 2021). Looking at the study overall: Peripheral blood was collected at initial diagnosis, before any treatment. The 95 to 100 discovery patients were randomly split 7:3 into training and test sets. Prospective prediction of ophthalmopathy was tested in an independent validation cohort consisting of about 19 hyperthyroidism patients and over 15 patients who later progressed to ophthalmopathy. TCR V-J signatures able to tell the groups apart were searched for in a discovery cohort of approximately 95 patients, of whom over 40 had Graves' ophthalmopathy and roughly 59 had stable Graves' hyperthyroidism. Following sampling, methimazole starting at 30 mg daily was given to hyperthyroidism patients, and high-dose intravenous methylprednisolone was given to ophthalmopathy patients. The paper reports TCR Vbeta CDR3 sequencing of approximately 130 peripheral blood samples: under 45 ophthalmopathy, fewer than 85 hyperthyroidism and around 17 progressor patients. Thyroid tissue and blood T-cell repertoires from several Graves' hyperthyroidism patients were also compared in the study.

The junction shows trimming of 4 bases on V and 6 bases on J, and the gene matches do not reach 5 bases of it. The germline V gene encodes CDR1 MDHEN and CDR2 SYDVKM. Including cysteine and phenylalanine, the CDR3 has 13 amino acids. The sequence is cut down to CDR3 DNA, 39 bases in frame from base 1. Ophthalmopathy patients had moderately to severely active disease, Clinical Activity Score of at least 3, NOSPECS grade of at least 4, and duration under 3 months. The study excluded patients with uncontrolled infections, other autoimmune diseases, pregnancy or lactation. Diagnoses were based on clinical symptoms, serum thyroxine and TRAb, thyroid ultrasound and orbital computed tomography. PBMCs were isolated from approximately 10 ml of fresh peripheral blood by Ficoll-Paque density gradient centrifugation. Trizol reagent was used to extract total RNA, and RNA quality was then checked on an Agilent 2100 Bioanalyzer.

Points the paper makes about the study in general: No statistical method was used to set the sample size in advance, and investigators knew the group allocation. In validation, progression to ophthalmopathy was predicted by the model with about 70% sensitivity and roughly 72% specificity, a median of about 6.8 months before onset. Blood samples also contained most of the expanded thyroid clonotypes (frequency above 0.001), which suggests that blood repertoires may reflect thyroid immune responses. In cross-validation, a model built on a 13 V-J signature told ophthalmopathy apart from stable hyperthyroidism with over 85% sensitivity and around 83% specificity, and in testing the same model reached 80%/75%.

This clonotype was counted only a few times. There is no known antigen for this receptor. No much larger clone is present one base from it, and per-base qualities are unavailable. The TCR beta CDR3 regions were amplified from RNA transcripts. The TCR CDR3 was subjected to a first round of RT-PCR using the HTBI primer set and the Qiagen OneStep RT-PCR kit. Libraries were constructed in a second round of multiplex PCR, after which size selection and purification were performed. The libraries were sequenced on an Illumina HiSeq2000 using paired-end 100 bp reads. For the original study's pipeline: SOAPnuke was used to process the raw data, removing reads that contained adapters or uncalled bases, had a mean Phred below 15, or lacked an exact match to the constant primer or identifier. COPE v1.2.5 was used to merge the high-quality paired reads, and each unique nucleotide sequence was defined as a clonotype. Clonotypes were aligned to IMGT TRBV, TRBD and TRBJ reference segments using MiTCR v1.1. Analysis was restricted to V-J combinations with a frequency above 0.0001, which covered 98% to 99.2% of repertoires. The TCS score was defined as F50 (clonal expansion) divided by E x V (chaos), with BLOSUM62-based TCRdist calculated between CDR3 peptides within each V-J. Welch's t-statistics and random forest reduced around 520 V-J features to roughly 13, which were used in a naive Bayes classifier (R e1071). TCRdb reanalyzed the raw reads on its own, using fastp at Q25 for trimming and MiXCR for clone calling, and kept in-frame beta chains. Merged by CDR3 protein, the rows form single entries marked with the most common genes and DNA. The V and J calls here are based on TCRdb, not the publication. Within this sample are about 640,000 distinct CDR3 sequences, with more than 20% of them counted one time only. The top ten constitute about 35% of the sample.

Material for sequencing was blood. Here the chain combines TRBV28 and TRBJ2-7; 8 bases in the middle match TRBD1. The source is a man aged 25 to 45 with Graves' ophthalmopathy. The DNA sequence follows: TGTGCCAGCAGTTCCCCGACAGGGGTCGAGCAGTACTTC. This sequence encodes CASSSPTGVEQYF.